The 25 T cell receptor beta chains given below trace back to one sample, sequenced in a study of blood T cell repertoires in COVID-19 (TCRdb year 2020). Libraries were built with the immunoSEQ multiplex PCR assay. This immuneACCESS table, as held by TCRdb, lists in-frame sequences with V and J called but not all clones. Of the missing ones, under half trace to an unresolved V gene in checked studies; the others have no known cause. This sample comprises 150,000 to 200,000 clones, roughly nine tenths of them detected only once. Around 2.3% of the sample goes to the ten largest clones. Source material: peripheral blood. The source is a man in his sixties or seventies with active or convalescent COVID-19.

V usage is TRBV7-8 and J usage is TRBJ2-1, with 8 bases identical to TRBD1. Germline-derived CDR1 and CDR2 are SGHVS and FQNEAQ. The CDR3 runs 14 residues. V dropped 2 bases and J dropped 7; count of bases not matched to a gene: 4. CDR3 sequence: CASSLMDRANEQFF. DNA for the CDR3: TGTGCCAGCAGCTTAATGGACAGGGCAAATGAGCAGTTCTTC.

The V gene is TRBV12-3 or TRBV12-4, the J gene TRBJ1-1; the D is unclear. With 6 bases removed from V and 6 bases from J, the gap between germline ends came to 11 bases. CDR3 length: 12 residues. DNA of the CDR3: TGTGCCAGCAGCCCTGCGGGTTCTGAAGCTTTCTTT. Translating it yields CASSPAGSEAFF.

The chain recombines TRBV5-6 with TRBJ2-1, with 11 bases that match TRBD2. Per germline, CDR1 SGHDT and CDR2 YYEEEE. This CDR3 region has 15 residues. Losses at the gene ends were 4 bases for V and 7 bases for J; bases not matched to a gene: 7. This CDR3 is CASSAGLADTNEQFF. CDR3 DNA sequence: TGTGCCAGCAGCGCGGGACTAGCGGATACAAATGAGCAGTTCTTC.

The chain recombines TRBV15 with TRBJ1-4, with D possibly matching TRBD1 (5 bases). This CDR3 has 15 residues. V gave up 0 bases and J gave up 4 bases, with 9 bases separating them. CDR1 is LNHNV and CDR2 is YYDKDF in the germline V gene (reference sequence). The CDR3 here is CATSRDEGLNEKLFF. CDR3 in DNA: TGTGCCACCAGCAGAGACGAGGGACTTAATGAAAAACTGTTTTTT.

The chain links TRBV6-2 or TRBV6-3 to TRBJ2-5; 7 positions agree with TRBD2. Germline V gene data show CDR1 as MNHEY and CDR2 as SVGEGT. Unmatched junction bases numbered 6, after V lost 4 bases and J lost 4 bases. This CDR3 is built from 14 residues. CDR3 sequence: CASSSLARLETQYF. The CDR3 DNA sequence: TGTGCCAGCAGTTCACTAGCGCGGTTAGAGACCCAGTACTTC.

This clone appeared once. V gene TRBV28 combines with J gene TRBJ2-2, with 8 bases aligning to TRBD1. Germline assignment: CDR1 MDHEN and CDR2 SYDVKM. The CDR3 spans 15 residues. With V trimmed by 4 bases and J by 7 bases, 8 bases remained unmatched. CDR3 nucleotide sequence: TGTGCCAGCAGTTCCCTACAGGGGGTTTTCGGGGAGCTGTTTTTT. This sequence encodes CASSSLQGVFGELFF.

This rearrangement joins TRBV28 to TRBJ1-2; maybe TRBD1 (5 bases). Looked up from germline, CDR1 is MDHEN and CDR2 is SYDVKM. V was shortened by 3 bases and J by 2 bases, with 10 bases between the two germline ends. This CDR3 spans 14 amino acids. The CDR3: CASSLSWTNYGYTF. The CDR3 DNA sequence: TGTGCCAGCAGTTTGTCCTGGACAAACTATGGCTACACCTTC.

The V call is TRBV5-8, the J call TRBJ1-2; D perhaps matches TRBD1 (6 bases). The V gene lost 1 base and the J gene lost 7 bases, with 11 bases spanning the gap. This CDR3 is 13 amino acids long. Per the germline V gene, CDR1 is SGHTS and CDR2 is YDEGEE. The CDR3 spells CASSLYRDGGYTF. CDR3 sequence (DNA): TGTGCCAGCAGCTTGTACAGGGACGGTGGCTACACCTTC. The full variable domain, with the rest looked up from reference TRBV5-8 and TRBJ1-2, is EAGVTQSPTHLIKTRGQQATLRCSPISGHTSVYWYQQALGLGLQFLLWYDEGEERNRGNFPPRFSGRQFPNYSSELNVNALELEDSALYLCASSLYRDGGYTFGSGTRLTVV.

CDR3 in DNA: TGTGCCAGCAGCCCTCGGGACAGCCGCACCCAGAACACTGAAGCTTTCTTT. Amino acids: CASSPRDSRTQNTEAFF. The chain joins TRBV9 to TRBJ1-1; 7 bases agree with TRBD1. Germline lookup yields CDR1 SGDLS and CDR2 YYNGEE. The V and J ends lost 4 bases and 1 base, in that order; junction bases with no gene match: 13. There are 17 residues in the CDR3. Filled out from reference TRBV9 and TRBJ1-1, the complete variable domain reads DSGVTQTPKHLITATGQRVTLRCSPRSGDLSVYWYQQSLDQGLQFLIQYYNGEERAKGNILERFSAQQFPDLHSELNLSSLELGDSALYFCASSPRDSRTQNTEAFFGQGTRLTVV.

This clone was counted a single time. This CDR3 reads CAWITVGNEQFF. The CDR3 DNA sequence: TGTGCCTGGATAACAGTGGGCAATGAGCAGTTCTTC. The chain is built from TRBV30 and TRBJ2-1; D is ambiguous. The CDR3 is 12 amino acids. Germline V gene sequence: CDR1 GTSNPN, CDR2 SVGIG (reference sequence). Trimming took 4 bases from V and 6 from J, leaving 10 bases between them.

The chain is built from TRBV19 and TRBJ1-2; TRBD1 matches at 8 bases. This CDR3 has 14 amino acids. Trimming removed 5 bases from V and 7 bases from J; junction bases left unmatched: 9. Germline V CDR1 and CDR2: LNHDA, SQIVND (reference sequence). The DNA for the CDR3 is TGTGCCAGTAGTGAGGGACAGGTATCGAGTGGCTACACCTTC. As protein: CASSEGQVSSGYTF.

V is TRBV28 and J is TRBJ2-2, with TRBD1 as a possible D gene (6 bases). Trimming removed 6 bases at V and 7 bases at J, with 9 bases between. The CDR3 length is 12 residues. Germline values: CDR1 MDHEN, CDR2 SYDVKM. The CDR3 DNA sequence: TGTGCCAGCAGCACAGGGTTCGGGGAGCTGTTTTTT. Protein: CASSTGFGELFF.

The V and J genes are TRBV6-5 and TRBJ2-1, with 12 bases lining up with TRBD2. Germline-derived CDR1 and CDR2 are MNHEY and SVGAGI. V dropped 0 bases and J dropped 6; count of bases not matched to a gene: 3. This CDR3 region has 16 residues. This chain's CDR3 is CASSYSGLAGRNEQFF. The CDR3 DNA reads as TGTGCCAGCAGTTACTCAGGACTAGCGGGACGCAATGAGCAGTTCTTC.

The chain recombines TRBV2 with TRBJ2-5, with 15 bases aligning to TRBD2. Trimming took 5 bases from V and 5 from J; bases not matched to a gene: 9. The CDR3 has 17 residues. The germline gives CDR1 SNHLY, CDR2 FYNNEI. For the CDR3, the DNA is TGTGCCAGCAGTTTAGGGACTAGCGGGAGGTTTTGGGAGACCCAGTACTTC. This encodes CASSLGTSGRFWETQYF.

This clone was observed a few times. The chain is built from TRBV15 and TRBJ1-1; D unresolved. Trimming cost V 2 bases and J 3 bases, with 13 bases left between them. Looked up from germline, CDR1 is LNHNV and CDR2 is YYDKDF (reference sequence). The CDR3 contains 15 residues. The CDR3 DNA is TGTGCCACCAGCAGACTTGGGAGGGTGGACACTGAAGCTTTCTTT. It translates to CATSRLGRVDTEAFF.

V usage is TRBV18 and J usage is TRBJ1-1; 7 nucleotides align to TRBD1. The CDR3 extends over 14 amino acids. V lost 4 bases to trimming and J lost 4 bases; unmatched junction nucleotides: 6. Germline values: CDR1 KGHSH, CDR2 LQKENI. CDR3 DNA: TGTGCCAGCTCACACCAGGGGGGAGGCACTGAAGCTTTCTTT. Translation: CASSHQGGGTEAFF.

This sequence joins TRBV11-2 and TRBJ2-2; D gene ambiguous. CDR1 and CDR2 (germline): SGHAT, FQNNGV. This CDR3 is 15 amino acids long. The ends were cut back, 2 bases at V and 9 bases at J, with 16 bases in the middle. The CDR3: CASSLSVVPPRELFF. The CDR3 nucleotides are TGTGCCAGCAGCTTATCAGTTGTCCCCCCAAGGGAGCTGTTTTTT.

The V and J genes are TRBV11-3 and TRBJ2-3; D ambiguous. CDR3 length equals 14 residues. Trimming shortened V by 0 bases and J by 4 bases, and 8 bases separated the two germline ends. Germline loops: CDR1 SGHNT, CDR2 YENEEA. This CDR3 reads CASSLDQLPDTQYF. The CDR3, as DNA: TGTGCCAGCAGCTTAGATCAACTCCCAGATACGCAGTATTTT.

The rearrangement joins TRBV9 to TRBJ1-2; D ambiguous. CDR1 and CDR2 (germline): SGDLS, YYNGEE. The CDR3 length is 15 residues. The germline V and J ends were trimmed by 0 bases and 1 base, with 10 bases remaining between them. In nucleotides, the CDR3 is TGTGCCAGCAGCGTAGGGGCCGGTAATAACTATGGCTACACCTTC. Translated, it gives CASSVGAGNNYGYTF. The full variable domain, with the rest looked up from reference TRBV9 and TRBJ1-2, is DSGVTQTPKHLITATGQRVTLRCSPRSGDLSVYWYQQSLDQGLQFLIQYYNGEERAKGNILERFSAQQFPDLHSELNLSSLELGDSALYFCASSVGAGNNYGYTFGSGTRLTVV.

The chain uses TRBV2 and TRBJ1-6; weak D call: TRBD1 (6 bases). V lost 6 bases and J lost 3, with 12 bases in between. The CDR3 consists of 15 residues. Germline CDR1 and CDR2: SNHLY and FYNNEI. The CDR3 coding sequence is TGTGCCAGCAGCCCCGGGACAATCTATAATTCACCCCTCCACTTT. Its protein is CASSPGTIYNSPLHF.

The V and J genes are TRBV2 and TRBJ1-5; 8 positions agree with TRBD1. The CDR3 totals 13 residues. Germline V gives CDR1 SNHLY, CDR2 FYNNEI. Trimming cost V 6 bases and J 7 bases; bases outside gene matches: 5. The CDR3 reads CASRDRARQPQHF. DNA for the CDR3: TGTGCCAGCAGGGACAGGGCTAGGCAGCCCCAGCATTTT.

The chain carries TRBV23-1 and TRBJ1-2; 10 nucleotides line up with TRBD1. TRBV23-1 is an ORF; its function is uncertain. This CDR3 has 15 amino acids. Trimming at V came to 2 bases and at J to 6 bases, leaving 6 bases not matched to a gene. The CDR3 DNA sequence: TGCGCCAGCAGTCAAAGGGACAGGGGACCCGATGGCTACACCTTC. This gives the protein CASSQRDRGPDGYTF.

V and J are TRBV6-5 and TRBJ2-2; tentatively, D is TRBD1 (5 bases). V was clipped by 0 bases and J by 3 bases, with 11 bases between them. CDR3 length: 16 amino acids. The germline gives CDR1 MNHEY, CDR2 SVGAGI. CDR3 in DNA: TGTGCCAGCAGTTACTCAACAGCAGGGTACACCGGGGAGCTGTTTTTT. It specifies CASSYSTAGYTGELFF.

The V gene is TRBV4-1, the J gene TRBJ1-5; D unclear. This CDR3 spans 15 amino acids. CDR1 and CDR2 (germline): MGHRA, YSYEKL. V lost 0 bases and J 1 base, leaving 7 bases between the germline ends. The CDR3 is CASSQDLRSNQPQHF. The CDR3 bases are TGCGCCAGCAGCCAAGACCTCAGGAGCAATCAGCCCCAGCATTTT.

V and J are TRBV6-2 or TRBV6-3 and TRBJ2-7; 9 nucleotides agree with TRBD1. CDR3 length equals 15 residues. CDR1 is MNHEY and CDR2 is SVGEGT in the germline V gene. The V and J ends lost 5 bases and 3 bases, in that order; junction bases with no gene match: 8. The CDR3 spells CASSKGQGLVYEQYF. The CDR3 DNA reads TGTGCCAGCAGTAAAGGACAGGGGTTGGTCTACGAGCAGTACTTC.